These 14 T cell receptor beta chains originate from one sample sequenced in a study of blood T cell repertoires in COVID-19. Assay used: immunoSEQ multiplex PCR; TCRdb lists only in-frame clones, some missing. This sample has around 310,000 clones, with approximately 91% found just once. The specimen sequenced was PBMCs or T cells enriched from blood (not recorded which). All receptors come from a woman aged 40 to 49 who had recovered from COVID-19.

The V call is TRBV7-8, the J call TRBJ2-5; 8 nucleotides match TRBD1. With V trimmed by 5 bases and J by 3 bases, 8 bases remained unmatched. Germline CDR1 and CDR2: SGHVS and FQNEAQ. CDR3 length: 15 residues. The CDR3 coding sequence is TGTGCCAGCAGCCCAACTCCAGGGGGCGAAGAGACCCAGTACTTC. Translation gives CASSPTPGGEETQYF.

The chain couples TRBV7-2 to TRBJ1-2; D not certain. Germline V gene sequence: CDR1 SGHTA, CDR2 FQGNSA. The CDR3 loop spans 13 amino acids. Between the trimmed V and J ends, which lost 2 bases and 6 bases, there was a span of 10 bases. CDR3 coding DNA: TGTGCCAGCAGCTTACAAGGGAGGGATGGCTACACCTTC. This encodes CASSLQGRDGYTF.

This chain links TRBV6-2 or TRBV6-3 with TRBJ2-3, with 8 bases matching TRBD2. The CDR3 has 20 amino acids. The ends lost 0 bases at V and 0 bases at J; junction bases unmatched: 14. Germline CDR1 is MNHEY and CDR2 is SVGEGT. The CDR3 here is CASSYSTSAQPQGSTDTQYF. Written as DNA, the CDR3 is TGTGCCAGCAGTTACTCGACTAGCGCCCAGCCCCAAGGGAGCACAGATACGCAGTATTTT.

The V gene is TRBV30, the J gene TRBJ1-4; weak D call: TRBD1 (5 bases). The V end lost 7 bases, the J end lost 11 bases, and 17 bases lay between the germline ends. The CDR3 is 12 residues long. Germline loops: CDR1 GTSNPN, CDR2 SVGIG (reference sequence). The CDR3 reads CASDGGVGKLFF. The CDR3 bases are TGTGCCTCCGACGGGGGGGTGGGGAAACTGTTTTTT. The full variable domain, its missing parts supplied by reference TRBV30 and TRBJ1-4, is SQTIHQWPATLVQPVGSPLSLECTVEGTSNPNLYWYRQAAGRGLQLLFYSVGIGQISSEVPQNLSASRPQDRQFILSSKKLLLSDSGFYLCASDGGVGKLFFGSGTQLSVL.

This clone occurred a few times. The chain has TRBV30 and TRBJ2-2; D call uncertain. V gave up 6 bases and J gave up 5 bases, with 7 bases separating them. In germline, CDR1 is GTSNPN, CDR2 SVGIG (reference sequence). The CDR3 has 11 amino acids. The CDR3 region has the DNA TGTGCCTGTCACACGACCGGGGAGCTGTTTTTT. Residues: CACHTTGELFF.

The chain has TRBV3-1 (or the pseudogene TRBV3-2) and TRBJ1-5; tentative D call: TRBD1 (6 bases). Germline lookup yields CDR1 LGHDT and CDR2 YNNKEL (reference sequence). The CDR3 is 15 amino acids. V dropped 1 base and J dropped 7 bases, with 14 bases sitting between them. CDR3 protein: CASSQGQVPGQPQHF. The CDR3 DNA reads as TGTGCCAGCAGCCAAGGACAGGTGCCTGGACAGCCCCAGCATTTT.

The genes are TRBV23-1 and TRBJ1-5, with TRBD1 as a possible D gene (5 bases). TRBV23-1 is an open reading frame whose function is uncertain. The V gene lost 5 bases and the J gene lost 0 bases, with 17 bases spanning the gap. This CDR3 has 17 amino acids. In nucleotides, the CDR3 is TGCGCCAGCAGTTTCCCCCCGCAGGGCCTTAGCAATCAGCCCCAGCATTTT. This codes for CASSFPPQGLSNQPQHF.

J is TRBJ1-2 and V is TRBV15; D is ambiguous. The V gene's germline CDR1 is LNHNV and CDR2 YYDKDF (reference sequence). Deletions cut 8 bases from V and 2 bases from J, with 9 bases between. The CDR3 is made up of 12 amino acids. CDR3: CATAGGNYGYTF. The CDR3 DNA sequence: TGTGCCACCGCAGGTGGAAACTATGGCTACACCTTC.

The V and J genes are TRBV5-4 and TRBJ1-1; 8 bases match TRBD1. Germline V gene data show CDR1 as SGHNT and CDR2 as YYREEE (reference sequence). This CDR3 spans 14 amino acids. Trimming at V came to 0 bases and at J to 4 bases, leaving 2 bases not matched to a gene. The chain's CDR3 is CASSLDRGSTEAFF. The CDR3 coding sequence is TGTGCCAGCAGCTTGGACAGGGGGAGCACTGAAGCTTTCTTT.

This sequence joins TRBV27 and TRBJ2-1; D is undetermined. There are 13 residues in the CDR3. CDR1 and CDR2 from the germline V gene are MNHEY and SMNVEV (reference sequence). Trimming shortened V by 4 bases and J by 4 bases, and 8 bases separated the two germline ends. The CDR3 loop reads CASSYRLYNEQFF. In DNA form, the CDR3 reads TGTGCCAGCAGTTACAGATTATACAATGAGCAGTTCTTC.

The rearrangement joins TRBV28 to TRBJ2-6; the D gene is possibly TRBD1 (6 bases). V was cut by 4 bases and J by 2 bases, with 12 bases left in between. The CDR3 extends over 16 amino acids. Germline-derived CDR1 and CDR2 are MDHEN and SYDVKM. The CDR3 nucleotides are TGTGCCAGCAGTTCTACAGGGAGCACTGGGGCCAACGTCCTGACTTTC. Translating gives CASSSTGSTGANVLTF.

J is TRBJ1-1 and V is TRBV7-9; unclear D gene. V lost 5 bases and J lost 6, with 7 bases in between. Germline V gene sequence: CDR1 SEHNR, CDR2 FQNEAQ (reference sequence). The CDR3 contains 11 residues. Here the CDR3 DNA reads TGTGCCAGCAGCAGCGGCGCTGAAGCTTTCTTT. Protein: CASSSGAEAFF.

The rearrangement links TRBV24-1 to TRBJ1-1, with 7 bases matching TRBD1. V lost 3 bases, J lost 9 bases, and 6 bases stayed unmatched. This CDR3 spans 13 amino acids. The germline V gene encodes CDR1 KGHDR and CDR2 SFDVKD. CDR3 loop: CATSDRKGAKAFF. DNA for the CDR3: TGTGCCACCAGTGATCGAAAGGGGGCTAAAGCTTTCTTT.

The rearrangement uses TRBV6-5 and TRBJ1-1; TRBD1 aligns across 8 bases. CDR1 and CDR2 from the germline V gene are MNHEY and SVGAGI. This CDR3 region has 13 residues. The V gene end was trimmed by 6 bases and the J gene end by 3 bases; junction bases not matched to a gene: 3. CDR3 loop: CASRDRDYTEAFF. The CDR3 nucleotides read TGTGCCAGCAGGGACAGGGATTACACTGAAGCTTTCTTT.